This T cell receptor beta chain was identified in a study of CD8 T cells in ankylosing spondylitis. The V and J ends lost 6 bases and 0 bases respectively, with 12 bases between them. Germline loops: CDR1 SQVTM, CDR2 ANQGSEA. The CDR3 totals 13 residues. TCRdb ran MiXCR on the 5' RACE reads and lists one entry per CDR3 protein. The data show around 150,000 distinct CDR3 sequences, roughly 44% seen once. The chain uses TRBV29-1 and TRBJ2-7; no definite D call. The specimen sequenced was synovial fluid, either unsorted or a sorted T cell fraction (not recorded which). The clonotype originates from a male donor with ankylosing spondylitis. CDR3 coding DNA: TGCAGCGTGAGGATGTGGGACTCCTACGAGCAGTACTTC. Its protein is CSVRMWDSYEQYF.